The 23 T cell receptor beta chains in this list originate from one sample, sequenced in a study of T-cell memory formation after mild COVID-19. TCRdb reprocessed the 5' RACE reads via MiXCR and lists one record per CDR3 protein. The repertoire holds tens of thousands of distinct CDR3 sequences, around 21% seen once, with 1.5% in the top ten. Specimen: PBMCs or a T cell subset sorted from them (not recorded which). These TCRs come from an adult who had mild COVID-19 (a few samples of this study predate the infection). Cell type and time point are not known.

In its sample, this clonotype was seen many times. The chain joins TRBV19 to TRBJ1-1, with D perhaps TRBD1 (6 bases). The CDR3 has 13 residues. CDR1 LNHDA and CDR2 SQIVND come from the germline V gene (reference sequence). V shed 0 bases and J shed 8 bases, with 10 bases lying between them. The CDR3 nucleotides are TGTGCCAGTAGTATAGATCAGGGGTCGGAAGCTTTCTTT. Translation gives CASSIDQGSEAFF.

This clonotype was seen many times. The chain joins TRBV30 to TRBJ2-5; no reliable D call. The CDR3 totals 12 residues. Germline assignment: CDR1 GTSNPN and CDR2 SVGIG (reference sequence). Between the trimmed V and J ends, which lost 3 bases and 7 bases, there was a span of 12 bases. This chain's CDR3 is CAWSPPPRTQYF. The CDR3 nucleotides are TGTGCCTGGAGCCCCCCCCCGAGGACCCAGTACTTC.

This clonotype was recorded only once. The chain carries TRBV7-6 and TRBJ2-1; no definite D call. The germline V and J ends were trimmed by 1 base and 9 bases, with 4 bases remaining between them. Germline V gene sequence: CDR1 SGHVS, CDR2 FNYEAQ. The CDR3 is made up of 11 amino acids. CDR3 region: CASSLEGEQFF. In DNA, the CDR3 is TGTGCCAGCAGCTTAGAGGGTGAGCAGTTCTTC.

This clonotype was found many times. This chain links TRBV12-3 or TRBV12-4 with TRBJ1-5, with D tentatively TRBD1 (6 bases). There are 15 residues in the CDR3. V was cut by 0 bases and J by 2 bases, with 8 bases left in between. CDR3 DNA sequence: TGTGCCAGCAGTTTAGCGGGGGGCGGCAATCAGCCCCAGCATTTT. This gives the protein CASSLAGGGNQPQHF.

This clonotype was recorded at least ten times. The CDR3 DNA is TGTGCCACCAGTGATTTTAAGCGGGACCGTCACAATGAGCAGTTCTTC. Encoded protein: CATSDFKRDRHNEQFF. This chain uses TRBV24-1 with TRBJ2-1, with 7 bases fitting TRBD2. Germline trimming cut 1 base from V and 5 bases from J; bases unmatched to any gene: 7. The germline CDR1 and CDR2 sequences are KGHDR and SFDVKD. This CDR3 is 16 amino acids long.

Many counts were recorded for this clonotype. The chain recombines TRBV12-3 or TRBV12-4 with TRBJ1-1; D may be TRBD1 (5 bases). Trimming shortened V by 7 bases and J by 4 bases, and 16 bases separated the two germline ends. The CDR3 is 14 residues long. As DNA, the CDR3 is TGTGCCAGCACCTTATCTGGGGCGTTCACTGAAGCTTTCTTT. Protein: CASTLSGAFTEAFF.

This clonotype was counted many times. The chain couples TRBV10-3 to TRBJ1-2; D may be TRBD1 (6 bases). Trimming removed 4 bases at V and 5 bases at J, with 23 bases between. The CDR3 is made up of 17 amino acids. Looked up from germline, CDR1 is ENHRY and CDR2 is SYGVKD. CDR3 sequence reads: CAISGRGRTELLYGYTF. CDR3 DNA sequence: TGTGCCATCAGTGGTCGGGGGAGGACAGAGCTCCTTTATGGCTACACCTTC.

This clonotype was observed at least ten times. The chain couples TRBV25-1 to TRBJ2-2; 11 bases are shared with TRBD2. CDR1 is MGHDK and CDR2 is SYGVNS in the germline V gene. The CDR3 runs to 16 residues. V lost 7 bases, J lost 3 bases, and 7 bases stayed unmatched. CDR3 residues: CASMGTSGTYTGELFF. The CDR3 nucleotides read TGTGCCAGCATGGGGACTAGCGGAACCTACACCGGGGAGCTGTTTTTT.

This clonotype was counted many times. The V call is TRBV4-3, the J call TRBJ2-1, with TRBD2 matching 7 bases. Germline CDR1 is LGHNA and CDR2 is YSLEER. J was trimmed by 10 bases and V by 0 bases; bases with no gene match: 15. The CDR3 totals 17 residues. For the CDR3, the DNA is TGCGCCAGCAGCCAAGATTGGGAGAGGCTAGCGGTACAAGAGCAGTTCTTC. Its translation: CASSQDWERLAVQEQFF.

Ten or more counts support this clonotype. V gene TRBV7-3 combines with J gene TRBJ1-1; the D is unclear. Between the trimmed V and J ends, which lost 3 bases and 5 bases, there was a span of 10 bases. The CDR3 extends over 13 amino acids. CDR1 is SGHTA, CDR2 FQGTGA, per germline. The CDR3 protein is CASSLRGVTEAFF. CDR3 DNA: TGTGCCAGCAGCTTGCGGGGAGTTACTGAAGCTTTCTTT.

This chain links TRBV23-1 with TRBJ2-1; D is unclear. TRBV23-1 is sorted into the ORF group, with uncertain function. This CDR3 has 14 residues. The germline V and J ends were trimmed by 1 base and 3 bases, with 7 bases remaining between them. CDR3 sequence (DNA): TGCGCCAGCAGTCAATGTCAGTTCTACAATGAGCAGTTCTTC. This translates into CASSQCQFYNEQFF.

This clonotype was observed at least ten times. Here the CDR3 DNA reads TGTGCCAGCAGCATCGACAGGGGGCCCTACGAGCAGTACTTC. Translation: CASSIDRGPYEQYF. The J gene is TRBJ2-7, the V gene TRBV9, with TRBD1 matching over 10 bases. CDR1 SGDLS and CDR2 YYNGEE come from the germline V gene. The CDR3 totals 14 residues. The V and J ends lost 4 bases and 2 bases, in that order; junction bases with no gene match: 3.

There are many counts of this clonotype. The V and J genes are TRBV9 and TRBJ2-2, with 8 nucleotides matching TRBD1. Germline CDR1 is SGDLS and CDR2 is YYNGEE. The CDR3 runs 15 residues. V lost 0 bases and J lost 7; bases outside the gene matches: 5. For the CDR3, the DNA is TGTGCCAGCAGCGTAGATGACAGGGGTTACGGGGAGCTGTTTTTT. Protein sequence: CASSVDDRGYGELFF.

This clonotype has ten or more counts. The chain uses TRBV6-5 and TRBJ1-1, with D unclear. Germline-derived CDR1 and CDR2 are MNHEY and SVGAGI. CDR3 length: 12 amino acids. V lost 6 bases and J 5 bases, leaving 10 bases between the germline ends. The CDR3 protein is CASRGGQTEAFF. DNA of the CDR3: TGTGCCAGCAGGGGAGGGCAGACTGAAGCTTTCTTT.

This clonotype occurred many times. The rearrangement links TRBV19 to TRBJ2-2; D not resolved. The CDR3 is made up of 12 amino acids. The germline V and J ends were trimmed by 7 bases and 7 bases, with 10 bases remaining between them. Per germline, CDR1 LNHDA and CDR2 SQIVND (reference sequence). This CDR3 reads CASIRWDGELFF. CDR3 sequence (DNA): TGTGCCAGTATACGATGGGACGGGGAGCTGTTTTTT.

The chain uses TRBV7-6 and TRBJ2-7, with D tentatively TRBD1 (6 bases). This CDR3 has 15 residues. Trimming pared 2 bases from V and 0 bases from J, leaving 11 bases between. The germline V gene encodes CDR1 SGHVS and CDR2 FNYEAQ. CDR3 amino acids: CASSLSQGISYEQYF. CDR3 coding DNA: TGTGCCAGCAGCTTATCCCAGGGGATCTCCTACGAGCAGTACTTC. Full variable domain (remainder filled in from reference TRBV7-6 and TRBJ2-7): GAGVSQSPRYKVTKRGQDVALRCDPISGHVSLYWYRQALGQGPEFLTYFNYEAQQDKSGLPNDRFSAERPEGSISTLTIQRTEQRDSAMYRCASSLSQGISYEQYFGPGTRLTVT.

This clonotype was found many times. The CDR3 DNA reads as TGTGCCAGCAGGTCTGACAGGGGGTGGCACGAGCAGTACTTC. Its translation is CASRSDRGWHEQYF. The chain employs TRBV7-2 and TRBJ2-7; 9 bases agree with TRBD1. The CDR3 contains 14 residues. The germline gives CDR1 SGHTA, CDR2 FQGNSA. Trimming removed 6 bases from V and 5 bases from J; junction bases left unmatched: 8.

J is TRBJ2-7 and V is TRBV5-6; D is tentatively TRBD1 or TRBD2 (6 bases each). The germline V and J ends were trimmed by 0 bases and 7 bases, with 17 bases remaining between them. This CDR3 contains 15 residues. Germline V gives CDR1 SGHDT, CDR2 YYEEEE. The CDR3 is CASSLEESGADEQYF. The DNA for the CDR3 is TGTGCCAGCAGCTTGGAGGAATCGGGGGCGGATGAGCAGTACTTC.

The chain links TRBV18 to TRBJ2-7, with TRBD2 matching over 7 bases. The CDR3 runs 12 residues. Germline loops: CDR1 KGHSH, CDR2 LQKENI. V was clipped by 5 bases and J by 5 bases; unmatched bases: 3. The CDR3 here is CASSGGRDEQYF. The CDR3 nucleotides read TGTGCCAGCTCAGGAGGGAGGGACGAGCAGTACTTC.

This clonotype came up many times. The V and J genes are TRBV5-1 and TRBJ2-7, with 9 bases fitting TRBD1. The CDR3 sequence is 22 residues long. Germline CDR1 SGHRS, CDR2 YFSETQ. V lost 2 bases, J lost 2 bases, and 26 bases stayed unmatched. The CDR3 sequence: CASSLKTGGLLGEVGPPYEQYF. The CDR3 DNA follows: TGCGCCAGCAGCTTAAAGACAGGGGGTCTACTAGGGGAGGTTGGCCCCCCCTACGAGCAGTACTTC.

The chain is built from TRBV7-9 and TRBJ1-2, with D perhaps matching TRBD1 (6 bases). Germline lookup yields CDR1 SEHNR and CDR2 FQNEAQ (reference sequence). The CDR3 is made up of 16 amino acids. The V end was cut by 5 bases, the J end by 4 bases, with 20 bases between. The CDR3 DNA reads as TGTGCCAGCAGCACAGCGGGGGCGGCGTATACCTATGGCTACACCTTC. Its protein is CASSTAGAAYTYGYTF.

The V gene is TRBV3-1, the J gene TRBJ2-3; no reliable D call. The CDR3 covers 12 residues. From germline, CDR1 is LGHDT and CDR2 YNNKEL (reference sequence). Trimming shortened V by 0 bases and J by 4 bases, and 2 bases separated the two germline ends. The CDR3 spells CASSQESDTQYF. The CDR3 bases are TGTGCCAGCAGCCAAGAGTCAGATACGCAGTATTTT.

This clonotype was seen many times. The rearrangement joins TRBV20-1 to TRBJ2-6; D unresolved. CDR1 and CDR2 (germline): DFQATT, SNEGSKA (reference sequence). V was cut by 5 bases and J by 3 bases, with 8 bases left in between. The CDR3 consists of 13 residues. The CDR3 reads CSAFNGGANVLTF. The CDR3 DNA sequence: TGCAGTGCTTTCAATGGTGGGGCCAACGTCCTGACTTTC.